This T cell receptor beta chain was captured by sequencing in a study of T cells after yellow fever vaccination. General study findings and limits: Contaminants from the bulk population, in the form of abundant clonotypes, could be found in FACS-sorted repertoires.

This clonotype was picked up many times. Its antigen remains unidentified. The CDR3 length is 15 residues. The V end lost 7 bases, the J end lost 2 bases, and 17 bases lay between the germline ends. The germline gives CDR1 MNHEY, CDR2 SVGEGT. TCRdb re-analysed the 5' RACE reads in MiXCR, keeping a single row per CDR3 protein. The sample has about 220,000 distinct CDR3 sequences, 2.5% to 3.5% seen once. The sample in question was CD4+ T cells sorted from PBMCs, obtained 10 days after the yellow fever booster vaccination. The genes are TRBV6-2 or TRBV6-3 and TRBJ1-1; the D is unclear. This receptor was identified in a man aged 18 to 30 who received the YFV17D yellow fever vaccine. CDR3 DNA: TGTGCCAGCACCAATTGGGGAAGATCAAACACTGAAGCTTTCTTT. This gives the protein CASTNWGRSNTEAFF.